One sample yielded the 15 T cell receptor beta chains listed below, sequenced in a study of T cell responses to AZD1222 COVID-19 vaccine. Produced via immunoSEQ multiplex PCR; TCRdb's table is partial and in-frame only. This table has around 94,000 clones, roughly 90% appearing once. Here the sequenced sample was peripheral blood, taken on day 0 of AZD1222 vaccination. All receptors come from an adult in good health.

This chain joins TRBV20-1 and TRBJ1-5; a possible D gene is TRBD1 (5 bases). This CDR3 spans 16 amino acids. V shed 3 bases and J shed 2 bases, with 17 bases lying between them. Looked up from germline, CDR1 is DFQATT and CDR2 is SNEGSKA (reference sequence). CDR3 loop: CSASMSGKERNQPQHF. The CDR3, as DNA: TGCAGTGCTAGTATGTCAGGGAAGGAGCGCAATCAGCCCCAGCATTTT.

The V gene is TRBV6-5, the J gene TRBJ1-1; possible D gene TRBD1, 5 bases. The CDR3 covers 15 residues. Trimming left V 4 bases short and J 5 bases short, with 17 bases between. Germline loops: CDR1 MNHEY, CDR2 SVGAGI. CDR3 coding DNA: TGTGCCAGCAGTTTCGGACCCCTTGGGGGAACTGAAGCTTTCTTT. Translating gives CASSFGPLGGTEAFF.

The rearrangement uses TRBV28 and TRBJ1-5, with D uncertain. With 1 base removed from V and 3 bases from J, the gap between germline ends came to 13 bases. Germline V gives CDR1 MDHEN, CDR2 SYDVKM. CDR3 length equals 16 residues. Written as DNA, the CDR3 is TGTGCCAGCAGTTTATCAGCAGAGCTACACAATCAGCCCCAGCATTTT. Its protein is CASSLSAELHNQPQHF.

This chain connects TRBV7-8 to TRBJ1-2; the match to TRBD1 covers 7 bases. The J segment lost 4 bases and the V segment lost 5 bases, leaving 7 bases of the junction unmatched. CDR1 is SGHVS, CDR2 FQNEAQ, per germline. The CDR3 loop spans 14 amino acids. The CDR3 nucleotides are TGTGCCAGCAGCCAGGGGGACGGCTTCTATGGCTACACCTTC. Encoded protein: CASSQGDGFYGYTF.

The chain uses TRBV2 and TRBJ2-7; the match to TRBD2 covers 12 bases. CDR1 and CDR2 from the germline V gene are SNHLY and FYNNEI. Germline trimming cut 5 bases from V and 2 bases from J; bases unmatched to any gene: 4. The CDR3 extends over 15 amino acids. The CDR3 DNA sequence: TGTGCCAGCAGTCTACTAGCGGGGGGCGCCTACGAGCAGTACTTC. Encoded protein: CASSLLAGGAYEQYF.

Here the CDR3 reads CSATGQGTNYGYTF. CDR3 DNA sequence: TGCAGCGCCACCGGACAGGGGACTAACTATGGCTACACCTTC. The V and J genes are TRBV29-1 and TRBJ1-2, with 9 nucleotides matching TRBD1. Trimming took 7 bases from V and 0 from J; bases not matched to a gene: 6. Germline V gene sequence: CDR1 SQVTM, CDR2 ANQGSEA. The CDR3 is made up of 14 amino acids.

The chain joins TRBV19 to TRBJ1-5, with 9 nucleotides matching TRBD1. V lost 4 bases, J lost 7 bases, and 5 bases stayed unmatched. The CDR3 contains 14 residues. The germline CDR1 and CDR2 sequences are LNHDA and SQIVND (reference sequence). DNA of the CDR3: TGTGCCAGTAGTAACAGGGGGCTAGGCCAGCCCCAGCATTTT. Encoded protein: CASSNRGLGQPQHF. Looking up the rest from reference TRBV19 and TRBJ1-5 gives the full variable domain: DGGITQSPKYLFRKEGQNVTLSCEQNLNHDAMYWYRQDPGQGLRLIYYSQIVNDFQKGDIAEGYSVSREKKESFPLTVTSAQKNPTAFYLCASSNRGLGQPQHFGDGTRLSIL.

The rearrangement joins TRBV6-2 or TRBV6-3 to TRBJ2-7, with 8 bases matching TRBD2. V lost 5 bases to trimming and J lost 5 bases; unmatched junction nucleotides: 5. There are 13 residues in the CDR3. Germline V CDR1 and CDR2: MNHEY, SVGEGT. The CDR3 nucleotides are TGTGCCAGCAGTACGGAACTAGCGGACGAGCAGTACTTC. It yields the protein CASSTELADEQYF.

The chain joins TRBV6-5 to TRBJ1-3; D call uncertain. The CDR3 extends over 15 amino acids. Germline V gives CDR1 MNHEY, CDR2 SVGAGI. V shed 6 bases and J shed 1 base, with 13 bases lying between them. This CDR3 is CASRLHSTSGNTIYF. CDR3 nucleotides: TGTGCCAGCAGGCTTCACTCGACTTCTGGAAACACCATATATTTT.

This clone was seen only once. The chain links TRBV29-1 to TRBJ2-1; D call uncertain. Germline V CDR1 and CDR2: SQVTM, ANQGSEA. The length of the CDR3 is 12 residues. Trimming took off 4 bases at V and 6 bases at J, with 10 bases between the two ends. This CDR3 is CSVVVAGNEQFF. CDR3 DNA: TGCAGCGTTGTAGTAGCCGGCAATGAGCAGTTCTTC.

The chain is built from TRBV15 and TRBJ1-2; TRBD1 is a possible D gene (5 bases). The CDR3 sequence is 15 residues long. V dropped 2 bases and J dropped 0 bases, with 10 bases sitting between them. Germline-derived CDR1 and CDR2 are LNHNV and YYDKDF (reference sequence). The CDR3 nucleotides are TGTGCCACCAGCAGACCGGGGGGGACTAACTATGGCTACACCTTC. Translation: CATSRPGGTNYGYTF.

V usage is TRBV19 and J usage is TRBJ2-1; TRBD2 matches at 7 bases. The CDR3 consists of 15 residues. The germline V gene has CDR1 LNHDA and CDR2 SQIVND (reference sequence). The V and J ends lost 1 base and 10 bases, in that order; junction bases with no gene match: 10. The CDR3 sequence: CASSIGGTTYPEQFF. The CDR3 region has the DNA TGTGCCAGTAGTATAGGGGGGACTACCTATCCGGAGCAGTTCTTC. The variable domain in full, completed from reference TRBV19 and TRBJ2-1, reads DGGITQSPKYLFRKEGQNVTLSCEQNLNHDAMYWYRQDPGQGLRLIYYSQIVNDFQKGDIAEGYSVSREKKESFPLTVTSAQKNPTAFYLCASSIGGTTYPEQFFGPGTRLTVL.

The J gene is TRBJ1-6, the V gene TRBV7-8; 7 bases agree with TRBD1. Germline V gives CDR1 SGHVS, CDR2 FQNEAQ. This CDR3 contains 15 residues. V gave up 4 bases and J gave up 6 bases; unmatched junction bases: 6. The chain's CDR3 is CASSSGTVFNSPLHF. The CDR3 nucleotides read TGTGCCAGCAGCTCCGGGACAGTCTTTAATTCACCCCTCCACTTT.

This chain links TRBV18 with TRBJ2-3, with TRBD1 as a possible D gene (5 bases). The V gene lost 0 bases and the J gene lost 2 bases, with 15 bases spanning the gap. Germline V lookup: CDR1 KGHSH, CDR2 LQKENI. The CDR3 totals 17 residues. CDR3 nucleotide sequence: TGTGCCAGCTCACCACCCTTCTTTAAGGGGCCCACAGATACGCAGTATTTT. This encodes CASSPPFFKGPTDTQYF.

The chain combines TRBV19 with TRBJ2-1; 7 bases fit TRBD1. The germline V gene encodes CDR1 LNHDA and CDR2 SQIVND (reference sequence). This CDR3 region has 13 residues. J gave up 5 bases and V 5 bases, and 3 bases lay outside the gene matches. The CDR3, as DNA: TGTGCCAGTAGTTCGGGACAGAACAATGAGCAGTTCTTC. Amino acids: CASSSGQNNEQFF.